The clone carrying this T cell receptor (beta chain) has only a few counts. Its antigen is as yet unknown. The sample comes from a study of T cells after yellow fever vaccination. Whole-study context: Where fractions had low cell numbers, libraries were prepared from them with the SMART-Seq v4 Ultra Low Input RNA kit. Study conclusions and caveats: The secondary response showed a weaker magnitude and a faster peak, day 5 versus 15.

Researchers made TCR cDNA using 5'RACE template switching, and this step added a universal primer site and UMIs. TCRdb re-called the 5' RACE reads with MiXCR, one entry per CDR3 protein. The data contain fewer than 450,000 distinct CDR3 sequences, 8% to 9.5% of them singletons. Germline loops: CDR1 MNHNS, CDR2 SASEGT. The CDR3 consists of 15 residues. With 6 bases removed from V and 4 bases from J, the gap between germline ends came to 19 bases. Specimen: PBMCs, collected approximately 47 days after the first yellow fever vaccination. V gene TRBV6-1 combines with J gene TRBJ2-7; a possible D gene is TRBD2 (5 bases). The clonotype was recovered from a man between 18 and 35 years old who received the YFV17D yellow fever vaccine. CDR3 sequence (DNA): TGTGCCAGCAGCCCCTCTGTGTACGGGATTTACGAGCAGTACGTC. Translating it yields CASSPSVYGIYEQYV.